The 27 T cell receptor beta chains below were found in one sample sequenced in a study of blood T cell repertoires in COVID-19. Sequencing used immunoSEQ multiplex PCR; TCRdb keeps in-frame clones, though not all of them. The table has 150,000 to 200,000 clones, around 84% seen once. Sequencing input: peripheral blood. These receptors all stem from a woman older than 75 with acute or convalescent COVID-19.

The gene calls are TRBV3-1 (or the pseudogene TRBV3-2) and TRBJ1-2; 7 nucleotides align to TRBD1. Germline CDR1 reads LGHDT; CDR2 reads YNNKEL (reference sequence). The CDR3 has 15 amino acids. V was clipped by 5 bases and J by 4 bases; unmatched bases: 10. In DNA form, the CDR3 reads TGTGCCAGCAGCTCCACAGGGCAGGGGGTCTATGGCTACACCTTC. It is translated as CASSSTGQGVYGYTF.

The chain employs TRBV19 and TRBJ1-6, with TRBD1 as a possible D gene (5 bases). The V gene's germline CDR1 is LNHDA and CDR2 SQIVND (reference sequence). The CDR3 extends over 16 amino acids. V was clipped by 7 bases and J by 7 bases, with 20 bases between them. In DNA, the CDR3 is TGTGCCAGTACCCCCCGCTCGACAGTAGGAAATTCACCCCTCCACTTT. As protein: CASTPRSTVGNSPLHF.

Only a few counts were recorded for this clone. The CDR3 protein is CASSQEPLAGSGPYNEQFF. For the CDR3, the DNA is TGTGCCAGCAGCCAAGAACCGTTGGCAGGGTCGGGTCCCTACAATGAGCAGTTCTTC. This chain joins TRBV4-2 and TRBJ2-1; D perhaps matches TRBD1 (5 bases). The germline V gene encodes CDR1 LGHNA and CDR2 YNFKEQ. CDR3 length equals 19 residues. The germline V and J ends were trimmed by 0 bases and 2 bases, with 20 bases remaining between them.

V gene TRBV6-2 or TRBV6-3 combines with J gene TRBJ2-3, with 9 bases identical to TRBD1. The CDR3 spans 16 residues. The V gene's germline CDR1 is MNHEY and CDR2 SVGEGT. The trim removed 2 bases at V and 4 bases at J, leaving 7 bases unmatched. This CDR3 is CASSYQQGAIADTQYF. The CDR3 DNA reads TGTGCCAGCAGTTACCAACAGGGGGCTATTGCAGATACGCAGTATTTT.

The genes are TRBV5-6 and TRBJ2-7; a weak D match, TRBD1 (5 bases). The CDR3 runs 15 residues. V gave up 3 bases and J gave up 0 bases, with 13 bases separating them. Germline CDR1 reads SGHDT; CDR2 reads YYEEEE. The CDR3 is CASSSRASSSYEQYF. The DNA for the CDR3 is TGTGCCAGCAGCTCCAGGGCCTCGAGCTCCTACGAGCAGTACTTC. The full variable domain, rest sourced from reference TRBV5-6 and TRBJ2-7, is DAGVTQSPTHLIKTRGQQVTLRCSPKSGHDTVSWYQQALGQGPQFIFQYYEEEERQRGNFPDRFSGHQFPNYSSELNVNALLLGDSALYLCASSSRASSSYEQYFGPGTRLTVT.

The CDR3 is CASSQIWGTGRNTEAFF. CDR3 coding DNA: TGTGCCAGCAGCCAAATTTGGGGGACAGGGCGGAACACTGAAGCTTTCTTT. The J gene is TRBJ1-1, the V gene TRBV3-1 (or the pseudogene TRBV3-2); 9 bases line up with TRBD1. Germline values: CDR1 LGHDT, CDR2 YNNKEL (reference sequence). Germline trimming cut 2 bases from V and 1 base from J; bases unmatched to any gene: 8. The CDR3 length is 17 residues.

Worth noting for this clone: Other DNA sequences in this sample translate to the same CDR3. The V gene is TRBV19, the J gene TRBJ1-5; 10 positions agree with TRBD1. V was clipped by 5 bases and J by 7 bases; unmatched bases: 5. Germline V CDR1 and CDR2: LNHDA, SQIVND (reference sequence). The CDR3 is 14 amino acids. The CDR3 DNA follows: TGTGCCAGTAGTGAGACAGGGGGCGGGCAGCCCCAGCATTTT. Translated: CASSETGGGQPQHF.

This chain links TRBV2 with TRBJ1-4, with D possibly being TRBD1 (6 bases). With 7 bases removed from V and 6 bases from J, the gap between germline ends came to 12 bases. CDR1 is SNHLY, CDR2 FYNNEI, per germline. The CDR3 loop spans 13 amino acids. The chain's CDR3 is CASMWQGYEKLFF. The DNA for the CDR3 is TGTGCCAGCATGTGGCAGGGGTATGAAAAACTGTTTTTT. Supplemented by reference TRBV2 and TRBJ1-4, the full variable domain reads EPEVTQTPSHQVTQMGQEVILRCVPISNHLYFYWYRQILGQKVEFLVSFYNNEISEKSEIFDDQFSVERPDGSNFTLKIRSTKLEDSAMYFCASMWQGYEKLFFGSGTQLSVL.

J is TRBJ2-4 and V is TRBV5-6; D possibly corresponds to TRBD2 (5 bases). Per the germline V gene, CDR1 is SGHDT and CDR2 is YYEEEE. The CDR3 has 16 residues. V was clipped by 0 bases and J by 1 base, with 11 bases between them. CDR3 region: CASSLAGPGAKNIQYF. CDR3 nucleotide sequence: TGTGCCAGCAGCTTGGCAGGACCGGGGGCCAAAAACATTCAGTACTTC.

This clone turned up a few times. The genes are TRBV9 and TRBJ2-2, with 12 bases lining up with TRBD2. Trimming removed 3 bases from V and 5 bases from J; junction bases left unmatched: 8. CDR3 size: 17 residues. CDR1 is SGDLS, CDR2 YYNGEE, per germline. The CDR3 reads CASSGTSGTGGTGELFF. As DNA, the CDR3 is TGTGCCAGCAGCGGGACTAGCGGGACCGGCGGGACCGGGGAGCTGTTTTTT.

This chain joins TRBV4-2 and TRBJ2-1, with 10 positions matching TRBD2. Per the germline V gene, CDR1 is LGHNA and CDR2 is YNFKEQ. Trimming took 0 bases from V and 8 from J; bases not matched to a gene: 16. This CDR3 region has 19 residues. CDR3 bases: TGTGCCAGCAGCCAAGATAAGAAGTCTAGCGGGGGCCTATGGGATGAGCAGTTCTTC. It yields the protein CASSQDKKSSGGLWDEQFF.

The chain uses TRBV29-1 and TRBJ1-2, with TRBD1 identical over 10 bases. V shed 6 bases and J 8 bases; nucleotides not matched to a gene: 9. There are 13 residues in the CDR3. Germline assignment: CDR1 SQVTM and CDR2 ANQGSEA. This chain's CDR3 is CSVPGQGTSGYTF. CDR3 nucleotide sequence: TGCAGCGTCCCGGGACAGGGGACCTCGGGCTACACCTTC.

The rearrangement uses TRBV15 and TRBJ2-7; 9 positions agree with TRBD2. This CDR3 is built from 16 residues. The V gene end was trimmed by 5 bases and the J gene end by 3 bases; junction bases not matched to a gene: 11. Per the germline V gene, CDR1 is LNHNV and CDR2 is YYDKDF (reference sequence). The CDR3, as DNA: TGTGCCACCAGCCCATTAGGTGCTAGCGGGATCTACGAGCAGTACTTC. It encodes CATSPLGASGIYEQYF. Variable domain in full (rest from reference TRBV15 and TRBJ2-7): DAMVIQNPRYQVTQFGKPVTLSCSQTLNHNVMYWYQQKSSQAPKLLFHYYDKDFNNEADTPDNFQSRRPNTSFCFLDIRSPGLGDTAMYLCATSPLGASGIYEQYFGPGTRLTVT.

This chain links TRBV27 with TRBJ2-1, with 7 bases lining up with TRBD2. CDR1 and CDR2 from the germline V gene are MNHEY and SMNVEV (reference sequence). This CDR3 is 14 amino acids long. J was trimmed by 9 bases and V by 2 bases; bases with no gene match: 7. CDR3 DNA: TGTGCCAGCAGTTTAGCGGGAGATGTCGGTGAGCAGTTCTTC. It codes for CASSLAGDVGEQFF.

The chain joins TRBV5-8 to TRBJ2-3; D might be TRBD1 (5 bases). This CDR3 spans 15 amino acids. Germline V CDR1 and CDR2: SGHTS, YDEGEE. The V end was cut by 2 bases, the J end by 0 bases, with 10 bases between. The CDR3 protein is CASSLDSSSTDTQYF. The DNA of the CDR3 is TGTGCCAGCAGCTTAGACAGTTCTAGCACAGATACGCAGTATTTT. The variable domain in full, with the rest retrieved from reference TRBV5-8 and TRBJ2-3, is EAGVTQSPTHLIKTRGQQATLRCSPISGHTSVYWYQQALGLGLQFLLWYDEGEERNRGNFPPRFSGRQFPNYSSELNVNALELEDSALYLCASSLDSSSTDTQYFGPGTRLTVL.

The chain recombines TRBV4-1 with TRBJ2-7; D perhaps matches TRBD2 (6 bases). Between the trimmed V and J ends, which lost 0 bases and 2 bases, there was a span of 11 bases. Germline CDR1 reads MGHRA; CDR2 reads YSYEKL. The CDR3 has 15 residues. DNA of the CDR3: TGCGCCAGCAGCCAAGAGAGGGACTTACCCTACGAGCAGTACTTC. Translated: CASSQERDLPYEQYF.

The chain combines TRBV18 with TRBJ2-7; D not certain. Germline CDR1 is KGHSH and CDR2 is LQKENI. The CDR3 sequence is 13 residues long. V gave up 0 bases and J gave up 5 bases, with 8 bases separating them. CDR3 protein: CASSPPGRDEQYF. The DNA for the CDR3 is TGTGCCAGCTCACCACCAGGCCGGGACGAGCAGTACTTC.

The chain uses TRBV10-3 and TRBJ2-7; no firm D call. From germline, CDR1 is ENHRY and CDR2 SYGVKD. The length of the CDR3 is 12 residues. The germline V and J ends were trimmed by 6 bases and 6 bases, with 12 bases remaining between them. CDR3 sequence (DNA): TGTGCCATCAGATCAATTTCCGGCGAGCAGTACTTC. Its translation is CAIRSISGEQYF.

V gene TRBV7-3 combines with J gene TRBJ2-5; TRBD1 aligns across 9 bases. V was clipped by 4 bases and J by 5 bases; unmatched bases: 11. This CDR3 comprises 16 residues. The germline V gene has CDR1 SGHTA and CDR2 FQGTGA. The CDR3 protein is CASSSWGQGVGETQYF. The CDR3 nucleotides read TGTGCCAGCAGCTCATGGGGACAGGGCGTGGGGGAGACCCAGTACTTC.

This chain uses TRBV11-3 with TRBJ2-7; unclear D gene. Germline V gene sequence: CDR1 SGHNT, CDR2 YENEEA. The CDR3 is 15 amino acids. The germline V and J ends were trimmed by 5 bases and 1 base, with 15 bases remaining between them. DNA of the CDR3: TGTGCCAGCAGCCCCGGCGGCAGATCATCCTACGAGCAGTACTTC. Amino acid sequence: CASSPGGRSSYEQYF.

The rearrangement uses TRBV7-9 and TRBJ2-7, with D perhaps TRBD1 (5 bases). CDR3 size: 13 residues. Germline CDR1 reads SEHNR; CDR2 reads FQNEAQ (reference sequence). V was cut by 6 bases and J by 2 bases, with 11 bases left in between. The CDR3 DNA follows: TGTGCCAGCAGGGGGCCGGCGGCCTACGAGCAGTACTTC. This translates into CASRGPAAYEQYF.

This clone occurred once. This chain links TRBV11-3 with TRBJ2-5; 9 bases fit TRBD1. V gave up 4 bases and J gave up 5 bases; unmatched junction bases: 11. The CDR3 length is 16 residues. Germline V CDR1 and CDR2: SGHNT, YENEEA. The CDR3 region is CASSYNPTGGLETQYF. The CDR3 DNA is TGTGCCAGCAGCTATAATCCTACAGGGGGCTTGGAGACCCAGTACTTC.

The chain joins TRBV19 to TRBJ2-5; a weak D match, TRBD2 (5 bases). V lost 7 bases, J lost 2 bases, and 20 bases lay in between. This CDR3 spans 16 amino acids. CDR1 and CDR2 from the germline V gene are LNHDA and SQIVND (reference sequence). CDR3 sequence (DNA): TGTGCCAGTAAAGCGGTGACGGGATTTTATCAAGAGACCCAGTACTTC. Protein: CASKAVTGFYQETQYF.

The DNA for the CDR3 is TGTGCCAGCAGGATACAGGGAGTGAGAGGATCACCCCTCCACTTT. This sequence encodes CASRIQGVRGSPLHF. This rearrangement joins TRBV27 to TRBJ1-6, with a possible D match to TRBD1 (6 bases). Trimming removed 6 bases at V and 10 bases at J, with 19 bases between. The CDR3 contains 15 residues. CDR1 and CDR2 (germline): MNHEY, SMNVEV (reference sequence).

This clone showed up just once. The chain combines TRBV7-3 with TRBJ1-1, with D maybe TRBD1 (6 bases). Between the trimmed V and J ends, which lost 1 base and 3 bases, there was a span of 24 bases. CDR3 length: 19 amino acids. The germline gives CDR1 SGHTA, CDR2 FQGTGA. CDR3 coding DNA: TGTGCCAGCAGCTTAAAAGGAGGTGGGTTTGCGTCAGGGGACACTGAAGCTTTCTTT. Its protein is CASSLKGGGFASGDTEAFF. The entire variable domain, with the rest obtained from reference TRBV7-3 and TRBJ1-1, is as follows: GAGVSQTPSNKVTEKGKYVELRCDPISGHTALYWYRQSLGQGPEFLIYFQGTGAADDSGLPNDRFFAVRPEGSVSTLKIQRTERGDSAVYLCASSLKGGGFASGDTEAFFGQGTRLTVV.

In its sample, this clone was seen once. V gene TRBV21-1 combines with J gene TRBJ2-7; no DNA check was done on the table's D call, TRBD1. TRBV21-1 is shown as a pseudogene. There are 16 residues in the CDR3. DNA of the CDR3: TGTGCCAGCAGCACGGGACAGGTAGGGCACTTTTTCGAGCAGTACTTC. Translation gives CASSTGQVGHFFEQYF.

The genes are TRBV28 and TRBJ2-7; 8 nucleotides align to TRBD1. CDR1 is MDHEN and CDR2 is SYDVKM in the germline V gene. CDR3 size: 15 residues. V lost 5 bases and J lost 6; bases outside the gene matches: 12. The CDR3, as DNA: TGTGCCAGCAGTCTCCAGGGGGCTCCAAATCCCGAGCAGTACTTC. It is translated as CASSLQGAPNPEQYF.